This entry is about one TCR beta chain. The antigen is unknown. The CDR3 consists of 16 residues. Germline V lookup: CDR1 SGHAT, CDR2 FQNNGV. The V end lost 3 bases, the J end lost 2 bases, and 15 bases lay between the germline ends. The source of the sample is a study of cytomegalovirus exposure and HLA in healthy donors. Overall study results and limits: High sensitivity and specificity were reportedly achieved when the classifier diagnosed cytomegalovirus status. Sequencing depth roughly uniform across donors was assumed in presence/absence analyses. Later analysis placed DRB1 highest and HLA-C lowest in TCR association rates, which differed by HLA locus. The study designated 150 or so TCR beta chains cytomegalovirus-associated.

The PCR had 60 Vbeta and 13 Jbeta primers. Clones were sequenced by immunoSEQ multiplex PCR, and TCRdb holds only the in-frame ones, with some missing. The table has some 200,000 clones, 77% seen once. The gene calls are TRBV11-2 and TRBJ2-3; weak D call: TRBD2 (5 bases). The clonotype was recovered from a woman in her sixties in good health and CMV-seropositive. The sequenced sample was PBMCs. CDR3 sequence: CASSFLAGQLTDTQYF. CDR3 sequence (DNA): TGTGCCAGCAGCTTTTTGGCGGGCCAACTCACAGATACGCAGTATTTT.